The rows below give T cell receptor beta chains drawn from one sample of a study of T-cell memory formation after mild COVID-19. From the 5' RACE reads, TCRdb called clonotypes with MiXCR, one entry per CDR3 protein. Counted here are around 220,000 distinct CDR3 sequences, over 15% occurring once; the ten biggest clones make up around 3.8%. The sequenced sample was PBMCs or a T cell subset sorted from them (not recorded which). The receptors stem from a man aged 18 to 30 who had mild COVID-19 (a few samples of this study predate the infection). Cell type and time point are not known. CDR3s include the opening cysteine and the closing phenylalanine or tryptophan. Each record gives: D gene, clone size, CDR3 length, V gene, J gene, CDR3 DNA, CDR3 protein. A D gene is named only where the DNA matches it firmly. For some rows the clone size is stated as once, few or many, or as a class when expanded; others skip it.

d_gene: -; abundance: -; len: 13; v_gene: TRBV27; j_gene: TRBJ2-7; CDR3nt: TGTGCCAGCAGAAAGGCGAGCTCCTACGAGCAGTACTTC; CDR3aa: CASRKASSYEQYF
d_gene: TRBD1; abundance: few; len: 14; v_gene: TRBV7-2; j_gene: TRBJ1-2; CDR3nt: TGTGCCAGCAGGGATACAGGGGGCGCCTCTGGCTACACCTTC; CDR3aa: CASRDTGGASGYTF
d_gene: -; abundance: many; len: 12; v_gene: TRBV3-1; j_gene: TRBJ1-4; CDR3nt: TGTGCCAGCAGCCAAGAAGGGGAAAAACTGTTTTTT; CDR3aa: CASSQEGEKLFF
d_gene: -; abundance: few; len: 14; v_gene: TRBV7-2; j_gene: TRBJ2-5; CDR3nt: TGTGCCAGCAGCCCCCCCCCGGGCCGGGAGACCCAGTACTTC; CDR3aa: CASSPPPGRETQYF
d_gene: TRBD1; abundance: few; len: 17; v_gene: TRBV18; j_gene: TRBJ1-1; CDR3nt: TGTGCCAGCTCACCACGGGGTATCAGACAGGGGAGCACTGAAGCTTTCTTT; CDR3aa: CASSPRGIRQGSTEAFF
d_gene: -; abundance: few; len: 14; v_gene: TRBV10-3; j_gene: TRBJ2-5; CDR3nt: TGTGCCACCGCTGGGCCGCGCGTACAAGAGACCCAGTACTTC; CDR3aa: CATAGPRVQETQYF
d_gene: -; abundance: -; len: 14; v_gene: TRBV6-2/TRBV6-3; j_gene: TRBJ2-2; CDR3nt: TGTGCCAGCACAGACAGGCGTGACACCGGGGAGCTGTTTTTT; CDR3aa: CASTDRRDTGELFF
d_gene: TRBD1; abundance: few; len: 15; v_gene: TRBV4-3; j_gene: TRBJ2-2; CDR3nt: TGCGCCAGCAGCCGAGGGACAGGGTTGGTCGGGGAGCTGTTTTTT; CDR3aa: CASSRGTGLVGELFF
d_gene: -; abundance: few; len: 18; v_gene: TRBV4-3; j_gene: TRBJ2-2; CDR3nt: TGCGCCAGCAGCCAAATTCCACCGGGACGGGTTAACACCGGGGAGCTGTTTTTT; CDR3aa: CASSQIPPGRVNTGELFF
d_gene: -; abundance: -; len: 15; v_gene: TRBV7-2; j_gene: TRBJ2-2; CDR3nt: TGTGCCAGCAGATTCGACAGGCAGTCCACCGGGGAGCTGTTTTTT; CDR3aa: CASRFDRQSTGELFF
d_gene: TRBD1; abundance: once; len: 15; v_gene: TRBV6-6; j_gene: TRBJ2-7; CDR3nt: TGTGCCAGCAGTGGCCCGGGACAGGGTACCTACGAGCAGTACTTC; CDR3aa: CASSGPGQGTYEQYF
d_gene: -; abundance: -; len: 10; v_gene: TRBV30; j_gene: TRBJ1-1; CDR3nt: TGTGCCTGGAGTAAACCCAGAGCTTTCTTT; CDR3aa: CAWSKPRAFF
d_gene: TRBD2; abundance: -; len: 14; v_gene: TRBV6-5; j_gene: TRBJ2-7; CDR3nt: TGTGCCACGCACAATAGCGGGGGGCGTTACGAGCAGTACTTC; CDR3aa: CATHNSGGRYEQYF
d_gene: -; abundance: -; len: 14; v_gene: TRBV7-6; j_gene: TRBJ1-6; CDR3nt: TGTGCCAGCAGCCACCACGAGGCCAATTCACCCCTCCACTTT; CDR3aa: CASSHHEANSPLHF